Following are 25 T cell receptor beta chains from one sample sequenced in a study of T cell clonality in common variable immunodeficiency. Whole-study results and caveats: Reportedly, TCR beta sequences from common variable immunodeficiency showed fewer deletions and N-nucleotide insertions.

These receptors lack a known antigen. The table came from immunoSEQ multiplex PCR; TCRdb's copy has only in-frame clones and leaves some out. Singletons are absent from the sample, which has some 19,000 clones. Input material: peripheral blood mononuclear cells. The source is a human donor with common variable immunodeficiency.

This clone was detected ten times or more. The read stops 3 residues short of the end of the CDR3; the missing end is completed from the germline J gene. The chain joins TRBV5-1 to TRBJ2-5; weak D call: TRBD2 (6 bases). This CDR3 region has 12 residues. Germline CDR1 reads SGHRS; CDR2 reads YFSETQ. V shed 4 bases and J shed 2 bases, with 6 bases lying between them. The sequenced part of the CDR3 DNA is TGCGCCAGCAGCGGGACTCAAGAGACC. Encoded protein: CASSGTQET. The full CDR3 protein reads CASSGTQETQYF. Full variable domain (rest looked up from reference TRBV5-1 and TRBJ2-5): KAGVTQTPRYLIKTRGQQVTLSCSPISGHRSVSWYQQTPGQGLQFLFEYFSETQRNKGNFPGRFSGRQFSNSRSEMNVSTLELGDSALYLCASSGTQETQYFGPGTRLLVL.

This clone has a handful of counts. The chain's CDR3 is CASSATSGSYEQYF. Incomplete CDR3 DNA: TGTGCCAGCAGTGCCACTAGCGGCTCCTACGAG. J is TRBJ2-7 and V is TRBV2; 8 bases are shared with TRBD2. The CDR3 end falls 3 residues outside the read, so it is completed with the germline J gene. This CDR3 has 14 amino acids. V was pared by 4 bases and J by 0 bases, with 2 bases of the junction left unmatched. Germline values: CDR1 SNHLY, CDR2 FYNNEI.

This clone was seen ten or more times. The sequenced part of the CDR3 DNA is TGTGCCTGGAGTAGGGGCCAGACCTACGAG. It translates to CAWSRGQTYE. The entire CDR3 protein is CAWSRGQTYEQYF. V and J are TRBV30 and TRBJ2-7, with TRBD1 as a possible D gene (5 bases). With the read ending 3 residues before the CDR3 end, the germline J gene is used to fill in that end. V was cut by 2 bases and J by 2 bases, with 10 bases left in between. This CDR3 has 13 residues. Per the germline V gene, CDR1 is GTSNPN and CDR2 is SVGIG (reference sequence). Drawing the rest from reference TRBV30 and TRBJ2-7, the complete variable domain is SQTIHQWPATLVQPVGSPLSLECTVEGTSNPNLYWYRQAAGRGLQLLFYSVGIGQISSEVPQNLSASRPQDRQFILSSKKLLLSDSGFYLCAWSRGQTYEQYFGPGTRLTVT.

This clone showed up just a few times. The CDR3 reads CASSQSGRDRGSYEQYF. CDR3 bases read: TGCGCCAGCAGTCAATCCGGGCGGGACAGGGGATCCTACGAG. The chain links TRBV23-1 to TRBJ2-7, with TRBD1 identical over 10 bases. From the germline J gene comes the end of the CDR3, since the read stops 3 residues before it. TRBV23-1 counts as an open reading frame of uncertain function. The CDR3 covers 17 residues. J lost 1 base, V lost 0 bases, and 6 bases had no gene match.

As regards this clone: The read comes to an end 3 residues before the CDR3 does, leaving the germline J gene to fill in the end. The V call is TRBV6-1, the J call TRBJ1-1; D might be TRBD1 (5 bases). The CDR3 is 14 amino acids. The V end lost 2 bases, the J end lost 1 base, and 8 bases lay between the germline ends. Germline V gives CDR1 MNHNS, CDR2 SASEGT. The sequenced CDR3 bases are TGTGCCAGCAGTGAACGACAGCGGAACACTGAA. Protein sequence: CASSERQRNTE. In full, the CDR3 is CASSERQRNTEAFF.

This clone was seen a few times. The CDR3 end is not reached by the read, which stops 3 residues before it; the germline J gene fills it in. The chain is built from TRBV5-1 and TRBJ2-2; tentative D call: TRBD1 (6 bases). This CDR3 has 16 amino acids. The germline V and J ends were trimmed by 2 bases and 1 base, with 12 bases remaining between them. Per germline, CDR1 SGHRS and CDR2 YFSETQ. The CDR3 bases that were read are TGCGCCAGCAGCTTCCATCAAGGGGGGAACACCGGGGAG. This sequence encodes CASSFHQGGNTGE. The entire CDR3 reads CASSFHQGGNTGELFF.

This clone has a count of ten or more. The read comes to an end 3 residues before the CDR3 does, leaving the germline J gene to fill in the end. The chain carries TRBV18 and TRBJ2-3; D is ambiguous. CDR3 length: 14 residues. The ends were cut back, 2 bases at V and 0 bases at J, with 6 bases in the middle. The germline V gene encodes CDR1 KGHSH and CDR2 LQKENI. The covered CDR3 bases are TGTGCCAGCTCACCAATACAAAGCACAGATACG. Translating it yields CASSPIQSTDT. The CDR3 as a whole reads CASSPIQSTDTQYF.

This clone was found a few times. Partial CDR3 DNA: TGCAGTGCCAAACAGCTACAGGGGGCGGGAACTGAA. This encodes CSAKQLQGAGTE. The complete CDR3 sequence is CSAKQLQGAGTEAFF. The chain joins TRBV20-1 to TRBJ1-1, with 9 bases fitting TRBD1. Coverage ceases 3 residues before the CDR3 finishes, and the germline J gene fills in the end. The CDR3 length is 15 residues. J was trimmed by 5 bases and V by 6 bases; bases with no gene match: 13. Germline V gene lookup returns CDR1 DFQATT and CDR2 SNEGSKA (reference sequence).

Comments on this clone: The read terminates 3 residues ahead of where the CDR3 ends, so the germline J gene completes it. V is TRBV2 and J is TRBJ1-1; TRBD1 matches 11 bases. J lost 3 bases, V lost 5 bases, and 2 bases had no gene match. This CDR3 region has 14 residues. CDR1 and CDR2 from the germline V gene are SNHLY and FYNNEI. The sequenced CDR3 bases are TGTGCCAGCAGTCGGGACAGGGGGGACACTGAA. It translates to CASSRDRGDTE. The whole CDR3 sequence is CASSRDRGDTEAFF.

This clone was found many times. The DNA ends 3 residues before the CDR3 does, and the rest of the CDR3 is filled in from the germline J gene. This rearrangement joins TRBV29-1 to TRBJ2-7; D not certain. Germline V CDR1 and CDR2: SQVTM, ANQGSEA. V shed 5 bases and J shed 0 bases, with 11 bases lying between them. CDR3 length equals 13 residues. The CDR3 reads CSVQFADSYEQYF. The sequenced CDR3 bases are TGCAGCGTTCAATTCGCGGACTCCTACGAG.

In its sample, this clone was seen a few times. The read halts 3 residues ahead of the CDR3 end, with the missing end drawn from the germline J gene. V is TRBV19 and J is TRBJ1-6; 7 nucleotides match TRBD1. This CDR3 is 18 amino acids long. Germline V CDR1 and CDR2: LNHDA, SQIVND (reference sequence). The junction had 10 bases not matched to a gene; V was cut back by 5 bases and J by 0 bases. CDR3 sequence: CASSAVGGSSSYNSPLHF. The sequenced CDR3 bases are TGTGCCAGTAGTGCCGTAGGGGGCTCCAGCTCCTATAATTCACCC.

There are many counts of this clone. The missing CDR3 end, 3 residues past where the read stops, is filled in from the germline J gene. The rearrangement joins TRBV6-2 or TRBV6-3 to TRBJ1-2; 9 bases are a match to TRBD1. Losses at the gene ends were 6 bases for V and 2 bases for J; bases not matched to a gene: 10. CDR1 and CDR2 (germline): MNHEY, SVGEGT. The length of the CDR3 is 16 residues. CDR3 bases read: TGTGCCAGCAGCCGACCGGGACAGGGATTCAACTATGGC. Encoded protein: CASSRPGQGFNYG. The entire CDR3 reads CASSRPGQGFNYGYTF.

Many counts were recorded for this clone. The read is 3 residues too short to cover the CDR3 end, so that end is filled in from the germline J gene. The genes are TRBV5-1 and TRBJ1-5; tentatively, D is TRBD1 (5 bases). This CDR3 region has 15 residues. Trimming stripped 0 bases from V and 7 bases from J, with 14 bases between. The V gene's germline CDR1 is SGHRS and CDR2 YFSETQ. CDR3 amino acids: CASSLEGDLEQPQHF. The sequenced part of the CDR3 DNA is TGCGCCAGCAGCTTGGAAGGGGATCTCGAGCAGCCC.

This clone was recorded at least ten times. The read terminates 3 residues before the CDR3 end, so the remaining end is supplied by the germline J gene. V is TRBV7-6 and J is TRBJ1-1, with a possible D match to TRBD1 (6 bases). The CDR3 is made up of 15 amino acids. The V end lost 5 bases, the J end lost 6 bases, and 19 bases lay between the germline ends. Germline V lookup: CDR1 SGHVS, CDR2 FNYEAQ. This CDR3 reads CASSLNKGGMAEAFF. CDR3 DNA, as far as it was read: TGTGCCAGCAGCCTCAATAAGGGGGGGATGGCTGAA.

The CDR3 reads CASSSRGDTQYF. The CDR3 bases that were read are TGTGCCAGCAGCTCGAGGGGAGATACG. The rearrangement links TRBV7-3 to TRBJ2-3; D is tentatively TRBD1 or TRBD2 (5 bases each). The observed sequence ends 3 residues before the CDR3 terminus, with the missing tail filled in from the germline J gene. Germline CDR1 is SGHTA and CDR2 is FQGTGA. The CDR3 has 12 residues. V lost 4 bases and J lost 5, with 7 bases in between.

This clone was seen repeatedly, ten times or more. The CDR3 end falls 3 residues outside the read, so it is completed with the germline J gene. J is TRBJ2-1 and V is TRBV19; the match to TRBD2 covers 13 bases. Germline V gene data show CDR1 as LNHDA and CDR2 as SQIVND (reference sequence). Unmatched junction bases numbered 5, after V lost 6 bases and J lost 9 bases. This CDR3 contains 14 residues. The CDR3: CASRLGLAGSEQFF. The CDR3 DNA, read in part, is TGTGCCAGTAGGCTGGGACTAGCGGGATCTGAG.

With regard to this clone: The DNA ends 3 residues before the CDR3 does, and the rest of the CDR3 is filled in from the germline J gene. V and J are TRBV6-2 or TRBV6-3 and TRBJ2-1, with 9 nucleotides matching TRBD2. This CDR3 is built from 15 residues. Germline V gene data show CDR1 as MNHEY and CDR2 as SVGEGT. Trimming removed 5 bases from V and 4 bases from J; junction bases left unmatched: 6. The DNA read from the CDR3 is TGTGCCAGCAGTCTCCTAGCGGGGCGATACAATGAG. As protein: CASSLLAGRYNE. Given in full, the CDR3 is CASSLLAGRYNEQFF.

This clone was seen more than once but under ten times. With the read ending 3 residues before the CDR3 end, the germline J gene is used to fill in that end. V is TRBV30 and J is TRBJ2-2, with TRBD1 matching over 8 bases. This CDR3 has 14 residues. V trimming: 0 bases; J trimming: 4 bases; junction bases outside the gene matches: 1. In germline, CDR1 is GTSNPN, CDR2 SVGIG (reference sequence). CDR3 region: CAWSVQGGTGELFF. CDR3 DNA, as far as it was read: TGTGCCTGGAGTGTACAGGGGGGCACCGGGGAG.

The table lists this clone with a few counts. The CDR3 goes on 3 residues after the read ends, and that part is filled in from the germline J gene. V and J are TRBV6-2 or TRBV6-3 and TRBJ2-7; 7 nucleotides align to TRBD1. The V and J ends lost 4 bases and 2 bases, in that order; junction bases with no gene match: 5. Germline V CDR1 and CDR2: MNHEY, SVGEGT. This CDR3 region has 14 residues. The CDR3 is CASSSGTVPYEQYF. CDR3 bases read: TGTGCCAGCAGTTCCGGGACAGTACCCTACGAG.

In this sample, this clone turned up many times. The observed sequence ends 3 residues before the CDR3 terminus, with the missing tail filled in from the germline J gene. The rearrangement uses TRBV7-2 and TRBJ2-5; possibly TRBD2 for D (6 bases). CDR3 length: 15 amino acids. Per the germline V gene, CDR1 is SGHTA and CDR2 is FQGNSA. The ends were cut back, 2 bases at V and 4 bases at J, with 14 bases in the middle. Here the CDR3 reads CASSLNQGGGETQYF. The CDR3 bases that were read are TGTGCCAGCAGCTTAAACCAGGGAGGAGGAGAGACC.

With regard to this clone: The CDR3 is cut off 3 residues early in the read; its end comes from the germline J gene. The J gene is TRBJ1-2, the V gene TRBV18; 10 bases are shared with TRBD1. The CDR3 consists of 16 residues. The germline gives CDR1 KGHSH, CDR2 LQKENI. The ends lost 2 bases at V and 5 bases at J; junction bases unmatched: 8. CDR3 sequence: CASSPAVGQGQYGYTF. CDR3 DNA, as far as it was read: TGTGCCAGCTCACCAGCCGTGGGACAGGGGCAGTATGGC.

This clone was counted a few times. CDR3 sequence reads: CASSERGAYNEQFF. The DNA read from the CDR3 is TGTGCCAGCTCCGAGCGGGGGGCTTACAATGAG. The chain employs TRBV6-4 and TRBJ2-1; 9 bases agree with TRBD2. The read gets to within 3 residues of the CDR3 end, and the germline J gene fills in the rest. This CDR3 has 14 amino acids. J lost 4 bases, V lost 8 bases, and 6 bases had no gene match. Per the germline V gene, CDR1 is MRHNA and CDR2 is SNTAGT.

This clone was recorded at least ten times. The CDR3 end falls 3 residues outside the read, so it is completed with the germline J gene. The V gene is TRBV19, the J gene TRBJ2-6, with D tentatively TRBD1 (6 bases). Trimming pared 4 bases from V and 0 bases from J, leaving 7 bases between. From germline, CDR1 is LNHDA and CDR2 SQIVND (reference sequence). The CDR3 has 15 residues. The DNA read from the CDR3 is TGTGCCAGTAGTACGGACAGCTCTGGGGCCAACGTC. Its protein product is CASSTDSSGANV. The CDR3 in its entirety is CASSTDSSGANVLTF. Full variable domain (rest looked up from reference TRBV19 and TRBJ2-6): DGGITQSPKYLFRKEGQNVTLSCEQNLNHDAMYWYRQDPGQGLRLIYYSQIVNDFQKGDIAEGYSVSREKKESFPLTVTSAQKNPTAFYLCASSTDSSGANVLTFGAGSRLTVL.

In its sample, this clone was seen a few times. The read ends 3 residues early relative to the CDR3; the germline J gene fills the gap. This chain joins TRBV7-3 and TRBJ1-3, with D possibly being TRBD1 (6 bases). Between the trimmed V and J ends, which lost 0 bases and 0 bases, there was a span of 18 bases. Germline V lookup: CDR1 SGHTA, CDR2 FQGTGA. The length of the CDR3 is 19 residues. CDR3 sequence reads: CASSLTYRDQPSSGNTIYF. The sequenced part of the CDR3 DNA is TGTGCCAGCAGCTTAACATACAGGGACCAACCGTCCTCTGGAAACACC.

This clone was detected ten times or more. The missing CDR3 end, 3 residues past where the read stops, is filled in from the germline J gene. The V and J genes are TRBV7-3 and TRBJ1-1, with 8 bases that match TRBD1. The CDR3 has 17 amino acids. With 0 bases clipped from V and 5 bases from J, the junction kept 11 bases outside the gene matches. The germline gives CDR1 SGHTA, CDR2 FQGTGA. The chain's CDR3 is CASSLTGPGQGGTEAFF. CDR3 DNA (partial): TGTGCCAGCAGCTTAACGGGGCCAGGACAGGGTGGGACTGAA. The entire variable domain, with the rest obtained from reference TRBV7-3 and TRBJ1-1, is as follows: GAGVSQTPSNKVTEKGKYVELRCDPISGHTALYWYRQSLGQGPEFLIYFQGTGAADDSGLPNDRFFAVRPEGSVSTLKIQRTERGDSAVYLCASSLTGPGQGGTEAFFGQGTRLTVV.